These 14 T cell receptor beta chains were sequenced from one sample in a study of blood T cell repertoires in COVID-19. The protocol was immunoSEQ multiplex PCR, while the TCRdb copy is restricted to in-frame clones and leaves out a portion. The sample contains over 250,000 clones, around 82% of which appear only once. Sample: peripheral blood. All receptors derive from a woman aged 45-65 years who had recovered from COVID-19.

This clone has a handful of counts. V gene TRBV4-1 combines with J gene TRBJ2-7; 8 bases are shared with TRBD2. With V trimmed by 3 bases and J by 3 bases, 7 bases remained unmatched. Germline assignment: CDR1 MGHRA and CDR2 YSYEKL. CDR3 length: 15 residues. The CDR3 coding sequence is TGCGCCAGCAGCCAGCAAGCGGGGGATGGCTACGAGCAGTACTTC. Amino acid sequence: CASSQQAGDGYEQYF.

The chain recombines TRBV3-1 (or the pseudogene TRBV3-2) with TRBJ2-3; 9 bases fit TRBD2. The CDR3 is 16 residues long. Germline V gene lookup returns CDR1 LGHDT and CDR2 YNNKEL (reference sequence). With V trimmed by 4 bases and J by 2 bases, 7 bases remained unmatched. The CDR3 nucleotides read TGTGCCAGCAGCCCTCGGGCGGGAGGGGTCACAGATACGCAGTATTTT. Translation: CASSPRAGGVTDTQYF.

This clone was observed once. The chain employs TRBV4-2 and TRBJ1-6; no clear D. The germline CDR1 and CDR2 sequences are LGHNA and YNFKEQ. CDR3 size: 14 residues. Trimming removed 1 base at V and 12 bases at J, with 13 bases between. CDR3 region: CASSQGTVQLPLHF. For the CDR3, the DNA is TGTGCCAGCAGCCAAGGAACAGTCCAGTTACCCCTCCACTTT.

V is TRBV10-2 and J is TRBJ1-1, with D unresolved. Germline CDR1 and CDR2: WSHSY and SAAADI. V was clipped by 2 bases and J by 2 bases, with 6 bases between them. The CDR3 is 13 residues long. For the CDR3, the DNA is TGCGCCAGCAGTGAGCAGGAAAACACTGAAGCTTTCTTT. Its translation is CASSEQENTEAFF.

This sequence joins TRBV6-5 and TRBJ1-1; 7 bases agree with TRBD1. Germline CDR1 and CDR2: MNHEY and SVGAGI. This CDR3 contains 14 residues. J lost 0 bases, V lost 2 bases, and 0 bases had no gene match. CDR3 in DNA: TGTGCCAGCAGTTACACAGGGGTGAACACTGAAGCTTTCTTT. As protein: CASSYTGVNTEAFF.

This clone appeared once. The chain carries TRBV5-1 and TRBJ2-5, with TRBD1 identical over 7 bases. The CDR3 has 14 amino acids. Germline V gives CDR1 SGHRS, CDR2 YFSETQ. Trimming took 3 bases from V and 3 from J; bases not matched to a gene: 5. CDR3 residues: CASSSGQREETQYF. The CDR3 bases are TGCGCCAGCAGCTCGGGACAGAGAGAAGAGACCCAGTACTTC.

This clone has just one count. The chain is built from TRBV19 and TRBJ2-7, with 9 bases lining up with TRBD1. The trim removed 6 bases at V and 4 bases at J, leaving 7 bases unmatched. This CDR3 is 14 amino acids long. The germline CDR1 and CDR2 sequences are LNHDA and SQIVND (reference sequence). CDR3 coding DNA: TGTGCCAGTAGCAAACCGGGACAGGGTTACGAGCAGTACTTC. This encodes CASSKPGQGYEQYF.

The chain is built from TRBV18 and TRBJ1-5; TRBD1 agrees at 7 bases. Germline V gene data show CDR1 as KGHSH and CDR2 as LQKENI. The CDR3 contains 15 residues. Losses at the gene ends were 3 bases for V and 7 bases for J; bases not matched to a gene: 9. The CDR3 nucleotides are TGTGCCAGCTCACCTTCGACAGGGCAGGACCAGCCCCAGCATTTT. Its protein product is CASSPSTGQDQPQHF.

The chain has TRBV9 and TRBJ2-1; D is unresolved. V lost 0 bases to trimming and J lost 1 base, with 2 bases between them. Looked up from germline, CDR1 is SGDLS and CDR2 is YYNGEE. The CDR3 loop spans 13 amino acids. The CDR3 DNA sequence: TGTGCCAGCAGCGTAGCGTCCTACAATGAGCAGTTCTTC. It yields the protein CASSVASYNEQFF.

This clone was detected once. This chain uses TRBV10-2 with TRBJ1-1; D remains ambiguous. The ends were cut back, 3 bases at V and 1 base at J, with 12 bases in the middle. CDR3 length equals 15 residues. The germline CDR1 and CDR2 sequences are WSHSY and SAAADI. CDR3 DNA: TGCGCCAGCAGTGATGCCCGGACTGAGAACACTGAAGCTTTCTTT. Amino acid sequence: CASSDARTENTEAFF.

In DNA, the CDR3 is TGCAGCGTTAATAGCGGGAGCAGAGAGACCCAGTACTTC. Translation gives CSVNSGSRETQYF. This chain links TRBV29-1 with TRBJ2-5, with 9 bases fitting TRBD2. CDR1 is SQVTM and CDR2 is ANQGSEA in the germline V gene. The ends lost 5 bases at V and 4 bases at J; junction bases unmatched: 5. The CDR3 spans 13 residues.

The rearrangement uses TRBV5-4 and TRBJ2-3; 7 bases agree with TRBD1. The V gene end was trimmed by 3 bases and the J gene end by 6 bases; junction bases not matched to a gene: 4. There are 13 residues in the CDR3. Germline CDR1 and CDR2: SGHNT and YYREEE (reference sequence). The CDR3 sequence is CASSSDRADTQYF. The CDR3, as DNA: TGTGCCAGCAGCTCCGACAGGGCGGATACGCAGTATTTT.

This clone was detected many times. The chain carries TRBV9 and TRBJ2-7; 8 nucleotides line up with TRBD1. Trimming removed 5 bases from V and 3 bases from J; junction bases left unmatched: 4. In germline, CDR1 is SGDLS, CDR2 YYNGEE. The CDR3 consists of 13 residues. CDR3 protein: CASSLTGGYEQYF. CDR3 DNA: TGTGCCAGCAGTCTTACAGGGGGCTACGAGCAGTACTTC.

J is TRBJ2-1 and V is TRBV7-9; 8 bases align to TRBD2. The germline V gene has CDR1 SEHNR and CDR2 FQNEAQ (reference sequence). The trim removed 2 bases at V and 6 bases at J, leaving 9 bases unmatched. The CDR3 length is 16 residues. This chain's CDR3 is CASSLKRAGGSNEQFF. CDR3 DNA: TGTGCCAGCAGCTTAAAAAGGGCGGGAGGTAGCAATGAGCAGTTCTTC. Filled out from reference TRBV7-9 and TRBJ2-1, the complete variable domain reads DTGVSQNPRHKITKRGQNVTFRCDPISEHNRLYWYRQTLGQGPEFLTYFQNEAQLEKSRLLSDRFSAERPKGSFSTLEIQRTEQGDSAMYLCASSLKRAGGSNEQFFGPGTRLTVL.